This T cell receptor (beta chain) was retrieved from a study of blood T cell repertoires in COVID-19. The protocol was immunoSEQ multiplex PCR, while the TCRdb copy is restricted to in-frame clones and leaves out a portion. Among tens of thousands of clones listed, more than 70% were seen once. The receptor comes from a woman aged 55 to 70 with acute or convalescent COVID-19. Material: peripheral blood.

CDR3 DNA sequence: TGCGCCAGCAGCCAAGATGGCAGGGTAGGGCAGACCCAGTACTTC. Its translation is CASSQDGRVGQTQYF. V usage is TRBV4-1 and J usage is TRBJ2-5; maybe TRBD1 (5 bases). Per germline, CDR1 MGHRA and CDR2 YSYEKL. This CDR3 region has 15 residues. Trimming took off 0 bases at V and 6 bases at J, with 14 bases between the two ends.